This T cell receptor beta chain was captured by sequencing in a study of T cell responses to AZD1222 COVID-19 vaccine. Study results and limitations: There were mostly white British donors and more females than males, and clonal diversity was possibly underestimated.

Trimming cost V 0 bases and J 2 bases, with 16 bases left between them. CDR3 length: 17 residues. CDR1 MNHEY and CDR2 SMNVEV come from the germline V gene (reference sequence). Remarks on this clone: The antigen remains undetermined.

The repertoire was sequenced with immunoSEQ multiplex PCR; TCRdb's copy has only in-frame clones and lacks some. The data hold roughly 150,000 clones, with approximately 89% observed a single time. The TCR comes from an adult who received the AZD1222 COVID-19 vaccine. The input for sequencing was peripheral blood, taken 28 days after the second AZD1222 dose. V and J are TRBV27 and TRBJ1-2, with D maybe TRBD1 (6 bases). CDR3 DNA: TGTGCCAGCAGTTTATCGGCGGGAAGGGGGGACAACTATGGCTACACCTTC. Amino acid sequence: CASSLSAGRGDNYGYTF.